This T cell receptor (beta chain) was profiled in a study of CD8 T cells in ankylosing spondylitis. Study-wide findings and caveats: Ankylosing spondylitis blood appeared to be characterized by a TCR beta motif of fewer than ten highly homologous variants.

Concerning this clonotype itself: Its antigen is as yet unknown.

CDR1 and CDR2 (germline): DFQATT, SNEGSKA (reference sequence). V dropped 5 bases and J dropped 5 bases, with 15 bases sitting between them. The CDR3 runs 13 residues. TCRdb recomputed calls from the 5' RACE reads with MiXCR, one row per CDR3 protein. The sample has approximately 250,000 distinct CDR3 sequences; approximately 24% are singletons. J is TRBJ2-5 and V is TRBV20-1, with D possibly being TRBD1 or TRBD2 (5 bases each). This TCR derives from a male donor with ankylosing spondylitis or in good health (not recorded which). Source material: blood, either unsorted or a sorted T cell fraction (not recorded which). DNA for the CDR3: TGCAGTGCTTCCTCACAGGAGGCGGAGACCCAGTACTTC. Encoded protein: CSASSQEAETQYF.